These 15 T cell receptor beta chains were sequenced from one sample in a study of blood T cell repertoires in COVID-19. Measured with immunoSEQ multiplex PCR; TCRdb has only the in-frame clones, and not every one. Here the sample spans about 200,000 clones, 80% to 85% being singletons. The sequencing input was peripheral blood. These TCRs come from a human donor in a cohort sampled during active COVID-19.

This clone appeared a few times. The rearrangement links TRBV24-1 to TRBJ2-1, with D uncertain. V was cut by 2 bases and J by 4 bases, with 5 bases left in between. The CDR3 has 13 amino acids. Per the germline V gene, CDR1 is KGHDR and CDR2 is SFDVKD. In DNA form, the CDR3 reads TGTGCCACCAGTGATTCACTATACAATGAGCAGTTCTTC. Translating it yields CATSDSLYNEQFF.

This chain links TRBV5-1 with TRBJ2-5; 7 positions agree with TRBD2. CDR3 length: 15 amino acids. CDR1 and CDR2 (germline): SGHRS, YFSETQ. Trimming at V came to 6 bases and at J to 4 bases, leaving 12 bases not matched to a gene. The CDR3 loop reads CASTSVVQRGETQYF. The CDR3 nucleotides are TGCGCCAGCACCTCGGTCGTACAGCGGGGAGAGACCCAGTACTTC.

The V and J genes are TRBV6-4 and TRBJ2-3; D is perhaps TRBD2 (6 bases). V lost 3 bases to trimming and J lost 5 bases, with 6 bases between them. This CDR3 spans 12 amino acids. Looked up from germline, CDR1 is MRHNA and CDR2 is SNTAGT. DNA of the CDR3: TGTGCCAGCAGTGAAGCGGGAGATACGCAGTATTTT. It encodes CASSEAGDTQYF.

The chain recombines TRBV19 with TRBJ2-5, with TRBD2 matching 7 bases. In germline, CDR1 is LNHDA, CDR2 SQIVND (reference sequence). CDR3 size: 13 residues. V lost 4 bases and J lost 7; bases outside the gene matches: 6. The CDR3 protein is CASSSGSGTTQYF. CDR3 bases: TGTGCCAGTAGTAGTGGGAGCGGGACGACCCAGTACTTC. The full variable domain, completed using reference TRBV19 and TRBJ2-5, is DGGITQSPKYLFRKEGQNVTLSCEQNLNHDAMYWYRQDPGQGLRLIYYSQIVNDFQKGDIAEGYSVSREKKESFPLTVTSAQKNPTAFYLCASSSGSGTTQYFGPGTRLLVL.

The chain carries TRBV27 and TRBJ2-5; D is unclear. The germline V gene encodes CDR1 MNHEY and CDR2 SMNVEV (reference sequence). Trimming stripped 2 bases from V and 1 base from J, with 8 bases between. The CDR3 covers 14 residues. As DNA, the CDR3 is TGTGCCAGCAGTTTAACACGGAGCCAAGAGACCCAGTACTTC. As protein: CASSLTRSQETQYF.

V and J are TRBV14 and TRBJ2-3; D remains ambiguous. Germline values: CDR1 SGHDN, CDR2 FVKESK. The CDR3 sequence is 12 residues long. V was shortened by 2 bases and J by 4 bases, with 4 bases between the two germline ends. The CDR3 here is CASSQPPDTQYF. As DNA, the CDR3 is TGTGCCAGCAGCCAACCTCCAGATACGCAGTATTTT.

The J gene is TRBJ2-5, the V gene TRBV5-1, with 10 bases lining up with TRBD1. Germline V gives CDR1 SGHRS, CDR2 YFSETQ. The ends lost 5 bases at V and 3 bases at J; junction bases unmatched: 7. The CDR3 has 15 amino acids. The CDR3 sequence is CASSRDRGMEETQYF. The CDR3 DNA follows: TGCGCCAGCAGTCGGGACAGGGGCATGGAAGAGACCCAGTACTTC.

The chain employs TRBV7-8 and TRBJ2-4, with 11 bases aligning to TRBD2. The germline V gene encodes CDR1 SGHVS and CDR2 FQNEAQ. CDR3 length equals 19 residues. The V gene end was trimmed by 2 bases and the J gene end by 0 bases; junction bases not matched to a gene: 9. CDR3 nucleotides: TGTGCCAGCAGCTTAAGGCTAGCGGGGGGCTGGCTAGCCAAAAACATTCAGTACTTC. It encodes CASSLRLAGGWLAKNIQYF. Full variable domain (remainder filled in from reference TRBV7-8 and TRBJ2-4): GAGVSQSPRYKVAKRGQDVALRCDPISGHVSLFWYQQALGQGPEFLTYFQNEAQLDKSGLPSDRFFAERPEGSVSTLKIQRTQQEDSAVYLCASSLRLAGGWLAKNIQYFGAGTRLSVL.

This chain uses TRBV27 with TRBJ2-7, with TRBD1 identical over 8 bases. Looked up from germline, CDR1 is MNHEY and CDR2 is SMNVEV (reference sequence). V shed 5 bases and J 7 bases; nucleotides not matched to a gene: 10. The CDR3 loop spans 14 amino acids. Written as DNA, the CDR3 is TGTGCCAGCAGTCCACTCAGGGGGCGCGGGGAGCAGTACGTC. Protein: CASSPLRGRGEQYV.

The genes are TRBV12-5 and TRBJ2-1; TRBD1 matches 8 bases. CDR3 length: 14 residues. Unmatched junction bases numbered 9, after V lost 7 bases and J lost 7 bases. The germline V gene has CDR1 LGHNT and CDR2 FRNRAP. The CDR3 DNA follows: TGTGCTAGTGAACAGGACAGGGAACGAAATGAGCAGTTCTTC. Protein product: CASEQDRERNEQFF.

The chain employs TRBV6-5 and TRBJ1-1; 7 bases are a match to TRBD1. CDR3 length equals 16 residues. Germline CDR1 is MNHEY and CDR2 is SVGAGI. V shed 3 bases, J shed 1 base, and the junction held 8 bases outside the gene matches. The CDR3 reads CASSYGGGERNTEAFF. CDR3 DNA: TGTGCCAGCAGTTATGGAGGGGGCGAACGGAACACTGAAGCTTTCTTT.

This clone was found a few times. The V and J genes are TRBV2 and TRBJ1-3; D remains ambiguous. V shed 8 bases and J shed 1 base, with 9 bases lying between them. The CDR3 extends over 13 amino acids. Germline assignment: CDR1 SNHLY and CDR2 FYNNEI. CDR3 nucleotide sequence: TGTGCCAGCTATCTCGGGTCTGGAAACACCATATATTTT. It encodes CASYLGSGNTIYF.

This chain uses TRBV5-1 with TRBJ2-6; 10 bases align to TRBD1. The CDR3 is 21 amino acids. Unmatched junction bases numbered 16, after V lost 2 bases and J lost 2 bases. The germline V gene has CDR1 SGHRS and CDR2 YFSETQ. The CDR3 coding sequence is TGCGCCAGCAGCTTAACCTTACCATTTGGACAGGGGGTAGCTGGGGCCAACGTCCTGACTTTC. Protein: CASSLTLPFGQGVAGANVLTF.

The chain carries TRBV5-1 and TRBJ2-5; D is perhaps TRBD2 (6 bases). The germline gives CDR1 SGHRS, CDR2 YFSETQ. With 4 bases removed from V and 4 bases from J, the gap between germline ends came to 11 bases. This CDR3 region has 13 residues. CDR3 DNA: TGCGCCAGCAGCATCGGGGGAGGAGAGACCCAGTACTTC. Encoded protein: CASSIGGGETQYF.

Here the CDR3 reads CASSQTGTSENSYEQYF. The CDR3, as DNA: TGTGCCAGCAGCCAAACTGGGACTAGCGAGAACTCCTACGAGCAGTACTTC. V is TRBV4-2 and J is TRBJ2-7, with 10 bases aligning to TRBD2. With 2 bases clipped from V and 0 bases from J, the junction kept 7 bases outside the gene matches. Germline CDR1 LGHNA, CDR2 YNFKEQ. The CDR3 contains 17 residues.